This TCR beta chain came from a study of blood T cell repertoires in COVID-19. The wider study: Both acute and convalescent COVID-19 samples were obtained from the United States, Italy and Spain. Sources were T cells, B-cell-depleted T cells, or PBMCs; the material itself was cDNA or gDNA.

Original analysis: Amplification from reference gene primers served as the basis for estimated nucleated cell counts. TCRdb's copy holds only in-frame clones and misses some; the assay was immunoSEQ multiplex PCR. That table gives V, J and clone size, and the DNA gave D and trimming. Here the sample spans more than 85,000 clones, 75% to 85% being singletons. The germline gives CDR1 MNHEY, CDR2 SMNVEV (reference sequence). V was clipped by 6 bases and J by 9 bases; unmatched bases: 6. The CDR3 covers 14 residues. The V call is TRBV27, the J call TRBJ1-6; 9 bases match TRBD1. The source is a woman older than 75 with active or convalescent COVID-19. Sequencing was done on a sample of peripheral blood. The CDR3 reads CASSPGQGSSPLHF. CDR3 sequence (DNA): TGTGCCAGCAGCCCGGGACAGGGAAGTTCACCCCTCCACTTT.